This entry features one T cell receptor (beta chain) sequence. In the study's own analysis: Amplification from reference gene primers served as the basis for estimated nucleated cell counts. The repertoire was sequenced with immunoSEQ multiplex PCR; TCRdb's copy has only in-frame clones and lacks some. The DNA gave D and trimming, while V, J and clone size come from that table. The sample lists 430,000 or so clones; more than 75% were seen once. These data originate in a study of blood T cell repertoires in COVID-19. Study-wide background: T cells, B-cell-depleted T cells, or PBMCs supplied cDNA or gDNA.

The CDR3 consists of 15 residues. V dropped 2 bases and J dropped 3; count of bases not matched to a gene: 3. Germline values: CDR1 SNHLY, CDR2 FYNNEI. Researchers sorted participants into cohorts using their self-reported clinical history. Symptom resolution, clearance, or two negative PCRs marked donors in Cohort 3 as recovered. The V and J genes are TRBV2 and TRBJ2-7, with 11 bases fitting TRBD2. Sequencing was performed on PBMCs or T cells enriched from blood (not recorded which). The source is a woman aged 40 to 50 who had recovered from COVID-19. This CDR3 reads CASSEFGTSGYEQYF. The CDR3 bases are TGTGCCAGCAGTGAATTCGGGACTAGCGGCTACGAGCAGTACTTC. The full variable domain, with the rest looked up from reference TRBV2 and TRBJ2-7, is EPEVTQTPSHQVTQMGQEVILRCVPISNHLYFYWYRQILGQKVEFLVSFYNNEISEKSEIFDDQFSVERPDGSNFTLKIRSTKLEDSAMYFCASSEFGTSGYEQYFGPGTRLTVT.